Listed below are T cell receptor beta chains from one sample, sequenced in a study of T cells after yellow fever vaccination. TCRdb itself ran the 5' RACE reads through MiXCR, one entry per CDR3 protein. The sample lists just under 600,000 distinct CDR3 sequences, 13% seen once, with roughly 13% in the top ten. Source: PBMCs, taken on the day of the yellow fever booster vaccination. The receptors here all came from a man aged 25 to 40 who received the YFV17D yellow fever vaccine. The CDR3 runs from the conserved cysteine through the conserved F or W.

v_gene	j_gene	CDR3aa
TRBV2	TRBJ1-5	CASSESADQPQHF
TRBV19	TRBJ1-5	CASSISGYSNQPQHF
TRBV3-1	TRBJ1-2	CASSQPFALGPYGYTF
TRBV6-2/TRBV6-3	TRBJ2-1	CASSLAGGVIYEQFF
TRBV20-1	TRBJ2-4	CSASRSSGRVSIQYF
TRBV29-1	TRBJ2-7	CSVERLEVTSYEQYF
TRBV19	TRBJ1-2	CASSTTGNYGYTF
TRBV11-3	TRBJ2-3	CASSFGLTDTQYF
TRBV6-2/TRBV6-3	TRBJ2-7	CASRQGSHEQYF
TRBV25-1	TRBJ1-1	CASSDSSGTGGAVPEAFF
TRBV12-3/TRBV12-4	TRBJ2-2	CASSLGLAGGELFF
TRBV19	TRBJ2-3	CASRLAGGPSSDTQYF
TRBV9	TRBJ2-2	CASSVAVDKANTGELFF
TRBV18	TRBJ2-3	CASSVLAGDTQYF
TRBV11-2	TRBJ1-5	CASSLDTGGWQPQHF
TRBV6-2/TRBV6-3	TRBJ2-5	CASTIPQETQYF
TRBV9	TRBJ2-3	CASSVVGTDTQYF
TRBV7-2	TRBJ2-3	CASSPYSGTDTQYF
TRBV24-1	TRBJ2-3	CATSPSDRPSDTQYF
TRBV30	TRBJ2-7	CAWSLPLRTYEQYF
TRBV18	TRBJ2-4	CASSPSGRAKNIQYF
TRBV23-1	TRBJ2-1	CASSQTQGEYNEGFF
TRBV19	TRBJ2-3	CASRGQTSDTQYF
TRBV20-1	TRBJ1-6	CSARGGREWNSPLHF
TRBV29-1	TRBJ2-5	CSVDRDRGGETQYF
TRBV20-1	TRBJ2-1	CSADAGTSGRWEQFF
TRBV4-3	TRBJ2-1	CASSPRPGLAGGPDWDEQFF
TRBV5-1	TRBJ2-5	CASSLGTSEETQYF
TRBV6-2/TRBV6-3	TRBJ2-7	CARTTGTGSYEQYF
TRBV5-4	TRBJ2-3	CASSSPLGTEITDTQYF
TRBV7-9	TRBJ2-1	CASSPPGLDSYNEQFF
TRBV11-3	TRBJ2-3	CASRSGTPTDTQYF
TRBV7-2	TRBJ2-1	CASSSSLINEQFF
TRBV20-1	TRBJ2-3	CSARDLRLAGVGTQYF
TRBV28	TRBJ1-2	CASYFLGEGYTF